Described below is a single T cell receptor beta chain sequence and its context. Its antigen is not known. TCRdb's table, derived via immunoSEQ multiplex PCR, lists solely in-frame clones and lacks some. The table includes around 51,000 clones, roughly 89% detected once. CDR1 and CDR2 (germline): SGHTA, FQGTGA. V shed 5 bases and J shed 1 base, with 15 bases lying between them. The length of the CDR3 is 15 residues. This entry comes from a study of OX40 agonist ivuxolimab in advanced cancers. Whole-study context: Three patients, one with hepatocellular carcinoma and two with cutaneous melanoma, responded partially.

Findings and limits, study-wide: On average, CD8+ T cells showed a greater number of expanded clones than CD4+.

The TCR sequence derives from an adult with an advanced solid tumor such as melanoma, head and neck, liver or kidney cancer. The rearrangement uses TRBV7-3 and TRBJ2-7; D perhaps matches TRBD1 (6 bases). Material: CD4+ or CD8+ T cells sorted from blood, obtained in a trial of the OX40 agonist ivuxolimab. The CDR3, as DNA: TGTGCCAGCAGCCAAGAGGCAGGGGATTCCTACGAGCAGTACTTC. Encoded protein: CASSQEAGDSYEQYF.